This T cell receptor (beta chain) comes out of a study of tumor-infiltrating lymphocytes in primary liver carcinoma. Study in general: Enrolled patients were male and female, aged 30 to 69 years. The study obtained roughly 3.5 to 7.13 million productive TCRbeta reads per sample, similar across tissue types. Overall study results and limits: Tumor top-250-clone fraction significantly exceeded that of blood (p = 0.039).

With a constant-region primer, TCR beta cDNA was made from 450 to 500 ng of total RNA. Three nested multiplex PCR rounds, a slightly modified ARM-PCR method, built the TCR beta libraries. Investigators reported that the first two PCR rounds, at roughly 11 cycles each, used TRBV1-TRBV30 forward primers with a C-beta reverse primer. MiXCR, applied by TCRdb to the multiplex PCR reads, yields one record per CDR3 protein. This table holds some 190,000 distinct CDR3 sequences, about 85% found once. The CDR3 is made up of 11 amino acids. Germline CDR1 SQVTM, CDR2 ANQGSEA. Starting material for RNA and DNA co-extraction consisted of roughly 20-34 mg of unsorted bulk tissue. Five discrete regions of every tumor underwent sampling. A note on this clonotype: Its antigen is still unknown.

The source of this sequence is a man aged 35 to 55 with primary liver carcinoma and hepatitis B virus infection. The chain couples TRBV29-1 to TRBJ2-2, with D perhaps matching TRBD1 (5 bases). Sequences were obtained from tumor tissue from primary liver carcinoma. CDR3 DNA: TGCATCGCCAAGGGGAACGGTGAGGTGTTTTTT. This codes for CIAKGNGEVFF.